This T cell receptor beta chain was obtained from a study of blood T cell repertoires in COVID-19 (dated by TCRdb to the early 2020s). Some background on the complete study: The collaborator samples originated in the United States, Italy and Spain and spanned the acute and convalescent phases of COVID-19. The material from the prospective study consisted of cDNA or gDNA derived from T cells, B-cell-depleted T cells, or PBMCs. Subjects who had been exposed to COVID-19, were actively infected with it, or had recovered from it provided the deeply sampled blood TCRbeta repertoires that made up the dataset. The repertoires were released in a freely available public database meant as a resource for research on the immune response to SARS-CoV-2. The samples were drawn from two sources: the first 160 participants of the ongoing ImmuneRACE study, and 950 to 1,500 subjects contributed by 6 global collaborators. Sample metadata almost always included a de-identified subject ID, COVID-19 status, age in years and sex. HLA class I and class II types, where available, came from metadata supplied by the sample provider rather than from assay-based typing. Broader findings and caveats from the paper: The quantity of clinical and demographic metadata differed by source and by participant and was supplied without curation.

Details on this clone: Its antigen specificity is not known. Base qualities are not at hand, and no much larger clone is one base apart.

The CDR3 runs 15 residues from the cysteine to the phenylalanine. Solely the CDR3 DNA is kept, with 45 bases framed from the first base. The CDR1 and CDR2 encoded by the germline V gene are KGHDR and SFDVKD. V gives up 4 bases and J gives up 6 bases, and the segment between their germline ends measures 15 bases. The immunoSEQ Assay, a bias-controlled multiplex PCR, was used to amplify TCRbeta CDR3 regions from genomic DNA. Per the source publication's procedure: Nucleated cell counts per sample were estimated from amplification of reference gene primers within the assay. To quantify the absolute abundance of each unique TCRbeta CDR3 rearrangement, sequence reads were collapsed and filtered. For each sample, productive Simpson clonality was calculated as the square root of Simpson's diversity index over productive rearrangements. TCRdb carries this immuneACCESS record with in-frame sequences only. Its versions omit some clonotypes, under half of them owing to an unresolved V gene in the studies checked, with the rest unexplained. That table furnishes V, J and clone size, whereas the DNA furnished D and trimming. The sample table records around 160,000 clones; roughly 90% of these occur just once. The top ten hold about a sixth of the sample.

Collaborating institutions collected whole blood in K2EDTA tubes following their own protocols. Collaborator samples were shipped for TCRbeta analysis as frozen whole blood, isolated PBMCs, or DNA extracted from either sample type. Source material: peripheral blood. The TCR was taken from a man aged 60-69 years with active or convalescent COVID-19. The V gene is TRBV24-1 and the J gene is TRBJ2-1, and perhaps TRBD2 as D gene, on 7 matching bases. In nucleotide form, the sequence is TGTGCCACCAGTGAAGGGGGAGGGCTCAGCAATGAGCAGTTCTTC. Translation gives CATSEGGGLSNEQFF.